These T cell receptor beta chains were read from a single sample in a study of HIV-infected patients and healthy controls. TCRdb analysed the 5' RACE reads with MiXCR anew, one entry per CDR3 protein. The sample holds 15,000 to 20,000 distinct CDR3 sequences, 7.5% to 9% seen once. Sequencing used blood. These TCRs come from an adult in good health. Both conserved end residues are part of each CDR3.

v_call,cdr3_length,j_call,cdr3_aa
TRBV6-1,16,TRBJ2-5,CASRAIGRGGQETQYF
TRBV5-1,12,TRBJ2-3,CASSPRGDTQYF
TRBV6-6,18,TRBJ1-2,CASSYKLTGGELNYGYTF
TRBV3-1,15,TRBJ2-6,CASRGDRPGANVLTF
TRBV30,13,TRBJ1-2,CAWSVTGAYGYTF
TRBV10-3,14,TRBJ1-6,CAISEEGLSSPLHF
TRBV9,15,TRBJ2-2,CASSPMGGITGELFF
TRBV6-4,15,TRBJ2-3,CASSDQGASTDTQYF
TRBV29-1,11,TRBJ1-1,CSVAGGAGAFF
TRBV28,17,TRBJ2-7,CASSSRGLAGGSYEQYF
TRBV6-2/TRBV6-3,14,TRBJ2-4,CASRQELAKNIQYF
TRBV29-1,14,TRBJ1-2,CSTEKDRAGYGYTF
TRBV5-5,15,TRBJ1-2,CASSWRGTANYGYTF
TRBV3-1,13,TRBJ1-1,CASSQSGVTEAFF
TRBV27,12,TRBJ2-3,CASSRGTDTQYF
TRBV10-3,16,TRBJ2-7,CAISPDPRDESYEQYF
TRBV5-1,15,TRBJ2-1,CASSLRSLDLGEQFF
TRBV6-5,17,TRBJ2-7,CASSYSGKVRFSYEQYF
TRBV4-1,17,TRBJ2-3,CASSQFGGGWGTDTQYF
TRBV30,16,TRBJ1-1,CAWSYRRGASNTEAFF
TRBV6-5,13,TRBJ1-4,CASSRVSNEKLFF
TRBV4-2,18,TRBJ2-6,CASSQEVRGSSGANVLTF
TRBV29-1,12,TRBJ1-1,CSVDGAGLKAFF
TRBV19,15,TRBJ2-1,CASSRLAGLYNEQFF
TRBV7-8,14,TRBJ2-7,CASSFGDRAYEQYF
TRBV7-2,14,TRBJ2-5,CASSSTGVQETQYF
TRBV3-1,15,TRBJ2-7,CASSQGLASPYEQYF
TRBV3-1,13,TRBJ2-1,CASSQLAGDEQFF
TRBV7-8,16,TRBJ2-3,CASGGRANAGTDTQYF
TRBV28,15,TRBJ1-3,CASSLFGGPGNTIYF